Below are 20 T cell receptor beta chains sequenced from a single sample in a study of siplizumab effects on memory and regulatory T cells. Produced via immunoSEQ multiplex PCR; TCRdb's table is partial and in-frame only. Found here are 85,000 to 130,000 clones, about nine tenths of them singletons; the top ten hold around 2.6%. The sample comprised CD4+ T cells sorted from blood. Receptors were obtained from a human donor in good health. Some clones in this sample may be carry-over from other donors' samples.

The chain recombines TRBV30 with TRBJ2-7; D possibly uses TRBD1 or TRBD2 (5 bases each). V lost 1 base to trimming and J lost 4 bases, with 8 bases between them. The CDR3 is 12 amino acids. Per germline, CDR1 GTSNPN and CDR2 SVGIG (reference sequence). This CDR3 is CAWSARGYEQYF. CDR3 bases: TGTGCCTGGAGTGCGAGGGGTTACGAGCAGTACTTC.

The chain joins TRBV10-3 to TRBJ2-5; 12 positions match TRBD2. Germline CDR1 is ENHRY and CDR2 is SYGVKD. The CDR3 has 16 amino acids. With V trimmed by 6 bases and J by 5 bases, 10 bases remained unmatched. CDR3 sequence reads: CAISASGRAPQETQYF. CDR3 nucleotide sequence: TGTGCCATCAGCGCTAGCGGGAGGGCGCCTCAGGAGACCCAGTACTTC.

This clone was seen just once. This CDR3 is CASSLASYEQYF. CDR3 coding DNA: TGTGCCAGCAGCTTGGCAAGCTACGAGCAGTACTTC. The V and J genes are TRBV5-6 and TRBJ2-7; no clear D gene. Germline CDR1 reads SGHDT; CDR2 reads YYEEEE. The V and J ends lost 0 bases and 3 bases respectively, with 4 bases between them. There are 12 residues in the CDR3.

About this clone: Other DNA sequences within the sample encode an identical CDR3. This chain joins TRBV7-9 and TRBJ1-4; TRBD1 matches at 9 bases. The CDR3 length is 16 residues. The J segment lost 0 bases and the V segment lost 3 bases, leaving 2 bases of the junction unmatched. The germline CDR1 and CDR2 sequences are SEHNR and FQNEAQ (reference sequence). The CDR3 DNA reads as TGTGCCAGCAGCTTGAGACAGGGGGCAACTAATGAAAAACTGTTTTTT. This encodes CASSLRQGATNEKLFF.

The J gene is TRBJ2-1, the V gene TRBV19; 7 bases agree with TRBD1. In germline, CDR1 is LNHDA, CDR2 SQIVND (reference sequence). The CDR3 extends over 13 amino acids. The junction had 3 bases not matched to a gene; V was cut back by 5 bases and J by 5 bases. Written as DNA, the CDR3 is TGTGCCAGTAGTCCCGACAGGGACAATGAGCAGTTCTTC. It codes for CASSPDRDNEQFF.

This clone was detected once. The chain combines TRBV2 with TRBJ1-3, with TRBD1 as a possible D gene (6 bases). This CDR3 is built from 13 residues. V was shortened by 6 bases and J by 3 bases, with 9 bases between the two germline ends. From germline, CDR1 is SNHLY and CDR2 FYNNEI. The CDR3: CASRQGFGNTIYF. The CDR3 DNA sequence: TGTGCCAGCAGACAGGGTTTTGGAAACACCATATATTTT.

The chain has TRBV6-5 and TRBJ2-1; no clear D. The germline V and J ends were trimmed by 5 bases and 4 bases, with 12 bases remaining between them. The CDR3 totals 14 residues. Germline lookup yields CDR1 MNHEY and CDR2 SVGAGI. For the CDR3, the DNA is TGTGCCAGCAGTCACAAGGCACTATACAATGAGCAGTTCTTC. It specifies CASSHKALYNEQFF.

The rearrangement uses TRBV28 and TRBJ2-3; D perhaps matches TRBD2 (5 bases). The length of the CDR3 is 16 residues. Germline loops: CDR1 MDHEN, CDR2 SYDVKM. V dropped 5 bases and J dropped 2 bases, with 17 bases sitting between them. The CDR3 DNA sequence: TGTGCCAGCAGTCTGCCGTTTAAGACTACCACAGATACGCAGTATTTT. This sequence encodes CASSLPFKTTTDTQYF.

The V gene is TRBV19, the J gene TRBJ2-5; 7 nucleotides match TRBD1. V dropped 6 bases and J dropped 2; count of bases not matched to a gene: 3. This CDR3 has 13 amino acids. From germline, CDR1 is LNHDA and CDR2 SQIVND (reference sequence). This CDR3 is CASSLGQQETQYF. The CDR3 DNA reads TGTGCCAGTAGCTTGGGACAGCAAGAGACCCAGTACTTC.

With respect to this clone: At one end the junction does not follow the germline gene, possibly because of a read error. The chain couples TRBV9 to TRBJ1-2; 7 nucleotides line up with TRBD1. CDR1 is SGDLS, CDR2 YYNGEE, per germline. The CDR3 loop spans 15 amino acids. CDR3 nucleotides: TGTGCCGGCAGCGTAGAGGCAGGGGGAGACTATGGCTACACCTTC. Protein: CAGSVEAGGDYGYTF.

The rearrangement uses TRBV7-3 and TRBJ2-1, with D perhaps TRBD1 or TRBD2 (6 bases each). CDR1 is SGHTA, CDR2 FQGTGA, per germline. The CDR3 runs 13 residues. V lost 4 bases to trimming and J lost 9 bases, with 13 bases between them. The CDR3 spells CASSSQGRSEQFF. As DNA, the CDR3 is TGTGCCAGCAGCTCGCAGGGGAGGAGTGAGCAGTTCTTC.

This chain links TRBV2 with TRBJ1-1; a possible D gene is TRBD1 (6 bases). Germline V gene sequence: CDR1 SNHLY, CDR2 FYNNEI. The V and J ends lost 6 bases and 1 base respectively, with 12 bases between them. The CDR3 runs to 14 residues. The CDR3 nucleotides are TGTGCCAGCAGCGGAGGGGGTCGGAACACTGAAGCTTTCTTT. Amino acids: CASSGGGRNTEAFF.

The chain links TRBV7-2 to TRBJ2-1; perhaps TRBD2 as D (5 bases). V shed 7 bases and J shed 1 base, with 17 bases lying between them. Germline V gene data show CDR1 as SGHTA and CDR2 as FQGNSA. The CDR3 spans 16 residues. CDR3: CASTKKTGGSYNEQFF. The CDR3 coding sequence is TGTGCCAGCACCAAAAAGACTGGCGGGTCCTACAATGAGCAGTTCTTC.

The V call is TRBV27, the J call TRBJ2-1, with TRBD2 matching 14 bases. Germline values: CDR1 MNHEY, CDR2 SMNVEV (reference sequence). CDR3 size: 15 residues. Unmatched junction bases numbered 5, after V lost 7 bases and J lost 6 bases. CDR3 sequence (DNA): TGTGCCAGCACTAAAGGACTAGCGGGGGGCAATGAGCAGTTCTTC. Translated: CASTKGLAGGNEQFF.

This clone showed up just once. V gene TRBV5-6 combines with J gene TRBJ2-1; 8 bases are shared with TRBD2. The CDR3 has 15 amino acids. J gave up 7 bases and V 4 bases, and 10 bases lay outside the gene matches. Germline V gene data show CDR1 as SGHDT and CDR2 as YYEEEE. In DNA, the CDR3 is TGTGCCAGCAGCATAACGGGGACGGGAGGGAATGAGCAGTTCTTC. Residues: CASSITGTGGNEQFF.

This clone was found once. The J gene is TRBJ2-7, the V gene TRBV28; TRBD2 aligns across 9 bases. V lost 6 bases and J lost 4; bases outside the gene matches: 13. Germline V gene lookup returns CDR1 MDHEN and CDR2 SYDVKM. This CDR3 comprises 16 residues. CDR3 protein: CASSPAGGGTVYEQYF. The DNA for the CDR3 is TGTGCCAGCAGCCCAGCGGGAGGAGGGACAGTATACGAGCAGTACTTC.

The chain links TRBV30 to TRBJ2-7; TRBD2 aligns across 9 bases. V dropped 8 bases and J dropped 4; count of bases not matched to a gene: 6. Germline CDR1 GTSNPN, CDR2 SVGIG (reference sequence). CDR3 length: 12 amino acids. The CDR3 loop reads CALSGSWYEQYF. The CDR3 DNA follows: TGTGCCCTTAGCGGGAGTTGGTACGAGCAGTACTTC.

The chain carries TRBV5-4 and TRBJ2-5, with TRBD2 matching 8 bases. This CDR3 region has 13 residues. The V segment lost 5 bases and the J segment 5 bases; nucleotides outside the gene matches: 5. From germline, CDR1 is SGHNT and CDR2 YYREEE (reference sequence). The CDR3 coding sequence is TGTGCCAGCAGTAAAAGCGGGAGCGAGACCCAGTACTTC. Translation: CASSKSGSETQYF.

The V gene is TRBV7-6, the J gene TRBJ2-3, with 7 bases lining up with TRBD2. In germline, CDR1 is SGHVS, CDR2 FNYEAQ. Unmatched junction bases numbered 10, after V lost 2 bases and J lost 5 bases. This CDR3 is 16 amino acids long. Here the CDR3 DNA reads TGTGCCAGCAGCTTAACTAGCGCTCCAAATCTAGATACGCAGTATTTT. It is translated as CASSLTSAPNLDTQYF.

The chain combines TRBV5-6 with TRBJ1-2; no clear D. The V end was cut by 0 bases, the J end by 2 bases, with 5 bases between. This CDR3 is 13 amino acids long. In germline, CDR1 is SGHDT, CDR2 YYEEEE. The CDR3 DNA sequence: TGTGCCAGCAGCTTGGGAGGGAACTATGGCTACACCTTC. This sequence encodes CASSLGGNYGYTF.